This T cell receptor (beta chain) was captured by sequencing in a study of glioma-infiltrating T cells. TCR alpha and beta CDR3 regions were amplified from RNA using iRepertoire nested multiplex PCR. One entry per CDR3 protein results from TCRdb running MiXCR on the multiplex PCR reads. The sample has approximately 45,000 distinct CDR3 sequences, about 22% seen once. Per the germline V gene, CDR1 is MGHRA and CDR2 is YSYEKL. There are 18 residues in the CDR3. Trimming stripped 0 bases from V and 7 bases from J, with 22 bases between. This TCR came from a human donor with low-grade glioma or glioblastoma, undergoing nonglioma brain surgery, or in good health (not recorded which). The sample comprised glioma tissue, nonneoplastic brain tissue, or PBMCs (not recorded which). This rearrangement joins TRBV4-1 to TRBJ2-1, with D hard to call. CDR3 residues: CASSQDQSRSQFRNEQFF. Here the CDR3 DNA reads TGCGCCAGCAGCCAAGATCAATCCCGGTCTCAGTTTAGAAATGAGCAGTTCTTC.